This T cell receptor beta chain was sequenced during a study of cytomegalovirus exposure and HLA in healthy donors. The overall study: Previous work identified roughly 120 million unique TCR beta sequences from about 179 million T cells.

This clone was seen once. Its antigen remains unknown. Overall study findings and caveats: Trimming of TCR beta V- and J-genes showed a link, identified in a later analysis, to a missense DCLRE1C variant.

Trimming removed 3 bases at V and 0 bases at J, with 13 bases between. Per germline, CDR1 SGHTS and CDR2 YDEGEE. The CDR3 is made up of 17 amino acids. Whereas donors were nominally healthy upon sampling, unrecorded immune exposures were probable. Both 60 Vbeta primers and 13 Jbeta primers went into the PCR. Authors' data handling: A follow-up analysis tallied about 88 million unique TCR beta chains, roughly 11 million shared. Clones were sequenced by immunoSEQ multiplex PCR, and TCRdb holds only the in-frame ones, with some missing. V and J calls and clone size follow that table, whereas D and trimming were derived from the DNA. This sample carries roughly 82,000 clones, more than 65% of them seen once, and the ten largest clones take 8.5% to 14%.

The chain carries TRBV5-8 and TRBJ2-6; D possibly corresponds to TRBD1 (5 bases). The sequence came from a woman between 40 and 55 years old in good health and CMV-seropositive. The material sequenced was PBMCs. Here the CDR3 reads CASSSPTGYSGANVLTF. As DNA, the CDR3 is TGTGCCAGCAGCTCGCCCACAGGATACTCTGGGGCCAACGTCCTGACTTTC.